This T cell receptor (beta chain) comes out of a study of regulatory T cells in long-lasting Graves disease. Both iRepertoire HTBI primers and Arm-PCR of CDR3 regions were used to build the TCR beta libraries. TCRdb re-called the multiplex PCR reads through MiXCR, storing one row per CDR3 protein. The data show 550,000 or so distinct CDR3 sequences, with approximately 12% seen just once and almost 9% held by the top ten. This clonotype was observed at least ten times. The target antigen is unknown. Regarding time point: newly diagnosed GD, antithyroid drugs for less than 3 months. PBMCs were the source of the RNA used for TCR sequencing. Xi'an, China, was home to the endocrinology department that provided patients. Findings and caveats of the study: Accuracy might have suffered from few samples.

This CDR3 spans 14 amino acids. Germline V lookup: CDR1 MDHEN, CDR2 SYDVKM. The ends were cut back, 2 bases at V and 3 bases at J, with 10 bases in the middle. This sample also belongs to another study, concerning T cells in Graves' hyperthyroidism and ophthalmopathy. That paper adds: The study based diagnoses on clinical symptoms, serum thyroxine and TRAb, thyroid ultrasound and orbital computed tomography. Blood shared most expanded thyroid clonotypes above 0.001.

The source is a woman in her 30s with Graves disease. The genes are TRBV28 and TRBJ1-2; D call uncertain. The sequencing here drew on peripheral blood mononuclear cells (PBMCs), taken at new diagnosis, from a patient treated with antithyroid drugs. The CDR3 reads CASSLKPWDYGYTF. The CDR3 DNA follows: TGTGCCAGCAGTTTAAAGCCGTGGGACTATGGCTACACCTTC.